Each of the 32 T cell receptor beta chains below was sequenced from the same sample in a study of shared clonotypes between healthy human individuals. Profiled with immunoSEQ multiplex PCR; TCRdb holds only in-frame clones, not every one. Here the sample spans around 550,000 clones, 90% to 97% being singletons. Sequencing was performed on naive CD4+ T cells sorted from blood. Noted subset: CD45RA+ positively selected. Source of these receptors: a woman aged 25 to 39 in good health.

This clone was counted a single time. V is TRBV7-9 and J is TRBJ2-1; TRBD1 matches 9 bases. J was trimmed by 8 bases and V by 1 base; bases with no gene match: 15. CDR3 length: 18 residues. CDR1 is SEHNR and CDR2 is FQNEAQ in the germline V gene (reference sequence). The CDR3 sequence: CASSLGHGTGIFGDEQFF. Here the CDR3 DNA reads TGTGCCAGCAGCTTAGGCCACGGGACAGGGATCTTTGGCGATGAGCAGTTCTTC.

The J gene is TRBJ2-2, the V gene TRBV5-1; TRBD2 is a possible D gene (6 bases). Germline assignment: CDR1 SGHRS and CDR2 YFSETQ. This CDR3 has 17 residues. V dropped 0 bases and J dropped 1 base, with 13 bases sitting between them. In DNA, the CDR3 is TGCGCCAGCAGCTTGGGGTTCCGGGGGATGAACACCGGGGAGCTGTTTTTT. Encoded protein: CASSLGFRGMNTGELFF.

This chain joins TRBV4-1 and TRBJ2-1; TRBD2 might be the D (7 bases). The germline V and J ends were trimmed by 0 bases and 6 bases, with 21 bases remaining between them. The CDR3 is 18 residues long. CDR1 is MGHRA and CDR2 is YSYEKL in the germline V gene. The CDR3 DNA sequence: TGCGCCAGCAGCCAAGAAGGGGGACTAAGCGGTGGGTCCAATGAGCAGTTCTTC. Protein sequence: CASSQEGGLSGGSNEQFF.

The chain employs TRBV11-2 and TRBJ2-7, with TRBD2 matching 9 bases. The CDR3 has 17 amino acids. The germline CDR1 and CDR2 sequences are SGHAT and FQNNGV. The ends lost 2 bases at V and 1 base at J; junction bases unmatched: 9. Here the CDR3 reads CASSLRSGSDTSYEQYF. CDR3 DNA: TGTGCCAGCAGCTTACGTAGCGGGAGTGACACTTCCTACGAGCAGTACTTC. Using reference TRBV11-2 and TRBJ2-7 for the parts outside the CDR3, the full variable domain is EAGVAQSPRYKIIEKRQSVAFWCNPISGHATLYWYQQILGQGPKLLIQFQNNGVVDDSQLPKDRFSAERLKGVDSTLKIQPAKLEDSAVYLCASSLRSGSDTSYEQYFGPGTRLTVT.

CDR3 protein: CASSLFQRYYEQYF. The CDR3 DNA is TGTGCCAGCAGTTTATTTCAGCGTTACTACGAGCAGTACTTC. This sequence joins TRBV28 and TRBJ2-7; D uncertain. CDR3 size: 14 residues. Trimming cost V 1 base and J 3 bases, with 10 bases left between them. CDR1 is MDHEN and CDR2 is SYDVKM in the germline V gene.

The rearrangement links TRBV7-8 to TRBJ2-7, with D possibly TRBD2 on 7 matching bases. The CDR3 is made up of 14 amino acids. CDR1 is SGHVS, CDR2 FQNEAQ, per germline. Trimming shortened V by 1 base and J by 2 bases, and 9 bases separated the two germline ends. This chain's CDR3 is CASSLGGGPYEQYF. In DNA, the CDR3 is TGTGCCAGCAGCTTAGGCGGGGGCCCCTACGAGCAGTACTTC.

The chain carries TRBV7-9 and TRBJ1-6; 12 nucleotides match TRBD1. Germline CDR1 and CDR2: SEHNR and FQNEAQ (reference sequence). V shed 1 base and J 9 bases; nucleotides not matched to a gene: 4. This CDR3 is built from 16 residues. Here the CDR3 DNA reads TGTGCCAGCAGCTTAGGGGACAGGGGGCGAGGTTCACCCCTCCACTTT. It translates to CASSLGDRGRGSPLHF.

The chain recombines TRBV4-1 with TRBJ2-1; 7 bases map to TRBD1. Trimming took 0 bases from V and 0 from J; bases not matched to a gene: 5. Germline loops: CDR1 MGHRA, CDR2 YSYEKL. This CDR3 comprises 17 residues. CDR3 bases: TGCGCCAGCAGCCAAGATCTTGAGGGGGCCTCCTACAATGAGCAGTTCTTC. It translates to CASSQDLEGASYNEQFF.

The rearrangement joins TRBV2 to TRBJ2-7, with D uncertain. This CDR3 comprises 15 residues. From germline, CDR1 is SNHLY and CDR2 FYNNEI. The V gene lost 2 bases and the J gene lost 0 bases, with 11 bases spanning the gap. This chain's CDR3 is CASSEREVVSYEQYF. CDR3 in DNA: TGTGCCAGCAGTGAAAGGGAAGTGGTCTCCTACGAGCAGTACTTC.

The chain employs TRBV28 and TRBJ1-5, with 7 bases matching TRBD1. Germline V gives CDR1 MDHEN, CDR2 SYDVKM. The V segment lost 3 bases and the J segment 6 bases; nucleotides outside the gene matches: 5. CDR3 length: 14 amino acids. In nucleotides, the CDR3 is TGTGCCAGCAGTTTCGGACAGGCCGCTCAGCCCCAGCATTTT. As protein: CASSFGQAAQPQHF. The full variable domain, its missing parts supplied by reference TRBV28 and TRBJ1-5, is DVKVTQSSRYLVKRTGEKVFLECVQDMDHENMFWYRQDPGLGLRLIYFSYDVKMKEKGDIPEGYSVSREKKERFSLILESASTNQTSMYLCASSFGQAAQPQHFGDGTRLSIL.

The gene calls are TRBV5-1 and TRBJ2-1; 11 bases line up with TRBD2. The CDR3 is made up of 18 amino acids. V dropped 1 base and J dropped 2; count of bases not matched to a gene: 8. Germline lookup yields CDR1 SGHRS and CDR2 YFSETQ. The CDR3 sequence is CASSLSGSSGRAYNEQFF. CDR3 bases: TGCGCCAGCAGCTTGTCAGGTAGTAGCGGGAGGGCCTACAATGAGCAGTTCTTC. The variable domain in full, with the rest retrieved from reference TRBV5-1 and TRBJ2-1, is KAGVTQTPRYLIKTRGQQVTLSCSPISGHRSVSWYQQTPGQGLQFLFEYFSETQRNKGNFPGRFSGRQFSNSRSEMNVSTLELGDSALYLCASSLSGSSGRAYNEQFFGPGTRLTVL.

V is TRBV10-3 and J is TRBJ2-7, with TRBD2 matching 10 bases. The CDR3 is 13 amino acids. J was trimmed by 6 bases and V by 9 bases; bases with no gene match: 8. In germline, CDR1 is ENHRY, CDR2 SYGVKD. CDR3 amino acids: CAMLAGEGGEQYF. CDR3 nucleotides: TGTGCCATGCTAGCGGGAGAGGGAGGCGAGCAGTACTTC.

The chain carries TRBV5-1 and TRBJ2-3; TRBD2 aligns across 16 bases. V lost 0 bases, J lost 1 base, and 14 bases stayed unmatched. Germline CDR1 SGHRS, CDR2 YFSETQ. The CDR3 spans 22 residues. The CDR3 loop reads CASSLVIPGTSGRALGTDTQYF. CDR3 coding DNA: TGCGCCAGCAGCTTGGTGATCCCCGGGACTAGCGGGAGGGCCCTCGGCACAGATACGCAGTATTTT.

The chain uses TRBV29-1 and TRBJ1-5, with D possibly TRBD1 on 5 matching bases. Germline V gene sequence: CDR1 SQVTM, CDR2 ANQGSEA. The CDR3 consists of 13 residues. The germline V and J ends were trimmed by 6 bases and 7 bases, with 16 bases remaining between them. CDR3 coding DNA: TGCAGCGTCGGGACTCTTCGGGGACAGCCCCAGCATTTT. Amino acids: CSVGTLRGQPQHF.

The gene calls are TRBV7-9 and TRBJ2-7, with a possible D match to TRBD1 (5 bases). The CDR3 runs to 13 residues. From germline, CDR1 is SEHNR and CDR2 FQNEAQ (reference sequence). V lost 0 bases to trimming and J lost 5 bases, with 8 bases between them. In nucleotides, the CDR3 is TGTGCCAGCAGCTTAGCGGGCAGGGACGAGCAGTACTTC. Translation gives CASSLAGRDEQYF.

V and J are TRBV11-3 and TRBJ2-1; TRBD2 matches at 9 bases. J was trimmed by 0 bases and V by 1 base; bases with no gene match: 7. The CDR3 has 18 residues. The germline V gene encodes CDR1 SGHNT and CDR2 YENEEA. CDR3 sequence reads: CASSLGLAARSSYNEQFF. CDR3 bases: TGTGCCAGCAGCTTAGGACTAGCGGCCCGAAGCTCCTACAATGAGCAGTTCTTC.

Written as DNA, the CDR3 is TGTGCCAGCAGCCCCCGGGACAGGGGCTACGATACGCAGTATTTT. It translates to CASSPRDRGYDTQYF. The chain joins TRBV5-6 to TRBJ2-3, with 10 bases matching TRBD1. Germline assignment: CDR1 SGHDT and CDR2 YYEEEE. The CDR3 totals 15 residues. V was clipped by 4 bases and J by 6 bases; unmatched bases: 8.

This clone appeared once. This chain connects TRBV7-9 to TRBJ1-5; unclear D gene. V lost 5 bases to trimming and J lost 6 bases, with 11 bases between them. Germline V lookup: CDR1 SEHNR, CDR2 FQNEAQ (reference sequence). The CDR3 is 13 residues long. The CDR3 region has the DNA TGTGCCAGCAGCCCGGATGGTGGTCAGCCCCAGCATTTT. Protein: CASSPDGGQPQHF.

The V call is TRBV7-9, the J call TRBJ1-5; tentatively, D is TRBD1 (6 bases). CDR1 and CDR2 from the germline V gene are SEHNR and FQNEAQ (reference sequence). Deletions cut 5 bases from V and 5 bases from J, with 13 bases between. This CDR3 has 14 amino acids. The CDR3 coding sequence is TGTGCCAGCAGCCCCCCAGGGGCCGATCAGCCCCAGCATTTT. Amino acid sequence: CASSPPGADQPQHF.

The gene calls are TRBV28 and TRBJ1-2; D unclear. In germline, CDR1 is MDHEN, CDR2 SYDVKM. The V gene lost 3 bases and the J gene lost 3 bases, with 5 bases spanning the gap. This CDR3 has 12 amino acids. The CDR3 region has the DNA TGTGCCAGCAGTTTCGCAGACTATGGCTACACCTTC. This translates into CASSFADYGYTF.

The V and J genes are TRBV28 and TRBJ1-6, with 8 bases matching TRBD1. Per the germline V gene, CDR1 is MDHEN and CDR2 is SYDVKM. V trimming: 6 bases; J trimming: 5 bases; junction bases outside the gene matches: 6. The CDR3 sequence is 15 residues long. The chain's CDR3 is CASRAGQGNNSPLHF. DNA for the CDR3: TGTGCCAGCAGAGCCGGACAGGGAAATAATTCACCCCTCCACTTT.

The V gene is TRBV28, the J gene TRBJ1-4, with D unclear. The V end lost 10 bases, the J end lost 1 base, and 4 bases lay between the germline ends. Germline V gene data show CDR1 as MDHEN and CDR2 as SYDVKM. This CDR3 region has 11 residues. This CDR3 reads CATLTNEKLFF. As DNA, the CDR3 is TGTGCCACCCTAACTAATGAAAAACTGTTTTTT.

The chain couples TRBV5-8 to TRBJ1-1, with D hard to call. Trimming took off 1 base at V and 11 bases at J, with 12 bases between the two ends. The germline V gene encodes CDR1 SGHTS and CDR2 YDEGEE. There are 12 residues in the CDR3. Written as DNA, the CDR3 is TGTGCCAGCAGCTTGAAAGGGTTCGGTGCTTTCTTT. Translated, it gives CASSLKGFGAFF.

J is TRBJ1-5 and V is TRBV28, with D perhaps TRBD1 (5 bases). The V and J ends lost 5 bases and 6 bases respectively, with 20 bases between them. This CDR3 spans 16 amino acids. In germline, CDR1 is MDHEN, CDR2 SYDVKM. CDR3 amino acids: CASSGTGLTGSQPQHF. The DNA of the CDR3 is TGTGCCAGCAGTGGTACCGGCCTCACAGGTAGTCAGCCCCAGCATTTT. Complete variable domain (other parts from reference TRBV28 and TRBJ1-5): DVKVTQSSRYLVKRTGEKVFLECVQDMDHENMFWYRQDPGLGLRLIYFSYDVKMKEKGDIPEGYSVSREKKERFSLILESASTNQTSMYLCASSGTGLTGSQPQHFGDGTRLSIL.

This chain joins TRBV4-2 and TRBJ2-1; 10 bases match TRBD2. The junction had 7 bases not matched to a gene; V was cut back by 1 base and J by 4 bases. Germline V gene sequence: CDR1 LGHNA, CDR2 YNFKEQ. The CDR3 covers 17 residues. The CDR3 DNA reads TGTGCCAGCAGCCAAGCTTCCGGGACTAGCGATTACAATGAGCAGTTCTTC. Translation gives CASSQASGTSDYNEQFF.

The J gene is TRBJ2-5, the V gene TRBV10-2; D remains unclear. The DNA end is more similar to TRBJ2-7, so the J call may be wrong. The germline gives CDR1 WSHSY, CDR2 SAAADI. The CDR3 is made up of 14 amino acids. Written as DNA, the CDR3 is TGCGCCAGCAGTGAGCCCTTAGCCTCCTACGAGCAGTACTTC. It specifies CASSEPLASYEQYF.

V is TRBV9 and J is TRBJ2-3, with D uncertain. This CDR3 comprises 18 residues. Germline V gene data show CDR1 as SGDLS and CDR2 as YYNGEE. Trimming shortened V by 0 bases and J by 3 bases, and 20 bases separated the two germline ends. This CDR3 is CASSVGAKYQFATDTQYF. CDR3 nucleotide sequence: TGTGCCAGCAGCGTAGGGGCAAAATACCAGTTTGCGACAGATACGCAGTATTTT.

This chain links TRBV28 with TRBJ2-7; D is possibly TRBD1 (5 bases). The CDR3 has 13 residues. The V and J ends lost 7 bases and 3 bases respectively, with 13 bases between them. CDR1 and CDR2 from the germline V gene are MDHEN and SYDVKM. Written as DNA, the CDR3 is TGTGCCAGCACTCAGGGCCAGTACTACGAGCAGTACTTC. Its protein is CASTQGQYYEQYF.

The chain has TRBV28 and TRBJ2-2; D may be TRBD1 (6 bases). The germline V gene has CDR1 MDHEN and CDR2 SYDVKM. The CDR3 is 17 residues long. Trimming took off 2 bases at V and 7 bases at J, with 20 bases between the two ends. CDR3 sequence reads: CASSLPPGDNSIGELFF. Here the CDR3 DNA reads TGTGCCAGCAGTTTACCCCCCGGGGACAACTCTATCGGGGAGCTGTTTTTT.

The chain joins TRBV19 to TRBJ1-5; D perhaps matches TRBD1 (6 bases). CDR1 and CDR2 (germline): LNHDA, SQIVND (reference sequence). V was cut by 1 base and J by 2 bases, with 9 bases left in between. CDR3 length equals 15 residues. For the CDR3, the DNA is TGTGCCAGTAGTATAGCCAGGGGTGGCAATCAGCCCCAGCATTTT. Translating gives CASSIARGGNQPQHF.

This chain uses TRBV30 with TRBJ2-7; 7 bases fit TRBD2. The germline V gene encodes CDR1 GTSNPN and CDR2 SVGIG (reference sequence). V was pared by 2 bases and J by 2 bases, with 12 bases of the junction left unmatched. The CDR3 consists of 16 residues. Here the CDR3 reads CAWSRGGMTVTYEQYF. CDR3 sequence (DNA): TGTGCCTGGAGTCGCGGGGGTATGACCGTAACCTACGAGCAGTACTTC.

The rearrangement links TRBV19 to TRBJ2-1, with D perhaps being TRBD1 or TRBD2 (5 bases each). The CDR3 runs 15 residues. Germline V gene sequence: CDR1 LNHDA, CDR2 SQIVND (reference sequence). V was trimmed by 0 bases and J by 7 bases, leaving 13 bases between them. CDR3 sequence: CASSIDHGDLNEQFF. CDR3 nucleotide sequence: TGTGCCAGTAGTATAGATCACGGGGACCTTAATGAGCAGTTCTTC.